Following are 22 T cell receptor beta chains from one sample sequenced in a study of control samples from healthy donors and cancer patients. TCRdb's table, derived via immunoSEQ multiplex PCR, lists solely in-frame clones and lacks some. The sample gives over 100,000 clones, roughly 91% of which show up once; approximately 15% is in the top ten. Specimen: blood. These receptors all stem from a woman aged 50 to 65 in good health.

The chain's CDR3 is CASSIPRVSPLHF. The CDR3, as DNA: TGTGCCAGCAGTATTCCTAGAGTTTCACCCCTCCACTTT. The rearrangement joins TRBV27 to TRBJ1-6; D is undetermined. The CDR3 spans 13 residues. Germline CDR1 is MNHEY and CDR2 is SMNVEV (reference sequence). V was shortened by 5 bases and J by 9 bases, with 11 bases between the two germline ends.

This clone has just one count. The chain carries TRBV5-1 and TRBJ2-1, with 11 bases fitting TRBD1. With 2 bases clipped from V and 6 bases from J, the junction kept 4 bases outside the gene matches. From germline, CDR1 is SGHRS and CDR2 YFSETQ. The CDR3 length is 15 residues. CDR3 bases: TGCGCCAGCAGCTTCTCCGGGACAGGGGGCAATGAGCAGTTCTTC. This gives the protein CASSFSGTGGNEQFF.

The chain joins TRBV18 to TRBJ2-7, with D perhaps assigned TRBD1 or TRBD2 (5 bases each). Trimming took 6 bases from V and 5 from J, leaving 17 bases between them. The CDR3 consists of 14 residues. Germline assignment: CDR1 KGHSH and CDR2 LQKENI. The CDR3 nucleotides read TGTGCCAGCTCCCCCGGGACCCCTCGGGACGAGCAGTACTTC. Translation gives CASSPGTPRDEQYF.

The gene calls are TRBV11-2 and TRBJ2-5; no clear D gene. Germline values: CDR1 SGHAT, CDR2 FQNNGV. V lost 4 bases and J 5 bases, leaving 5 bases between the germline ends. This CDR3 has 11 amino acids. The CDR3 is CASSSGETQYF. CDR3 sequence (DNA): TGTGCCAGCAGCTCGGGTGAGACCCAGTACTTC. Supplemented by reference TRBV11-2 and TRBJ2-5, the full variable domain reads EAGVAQSPRYKIIEKRQSVAFWCNPISGHATLYWYQQILGQGPKLLIQFQNNGVVDDSQLPKDRFSAERLKGVDSTLKIQPAKLEDSAVYLCASSSGETQYFGPGTRLLVL.

The chain is built from TRBV19 and TRBJ1-6; tentative D call: TRBD1 (5 bases). The CDR3 sequence is 15 residues long. V was clipped by 3 bases and J by 5 bases, with 11 bases between them. The V gene's germline CDR1 is LNHDA and CDR2 SQIVND (reference sequence). This CDR3 is CASSIFDSNNSPLHF. In DNA form, the CDR3 reads TGTGCCAGTAGTATTTTCGACAGTAATAATTCACCCCTCCACTTT.

V and J are TRBV24-1 and TRBJ1-2; 7 nucleotides align to TRBD1. Germline V CDR1 and CDR2: KGHDR, SFDVKD. V lost 2 bases, J lost 4 bases, and 3 bases stayed unmatched. The CDR3 is made up of 14 amino acids. CDR3 coding DNA: TGTGCCACCAGTGATTCGGACAGGACCTATGGCTACACCTTC. Encoded protein: CATSDSDRTYGYTF.

The V call is TRBV27, the J call TRBJ2-3; D gene uncertain. With 5 bases removed from V and 6 bases from J, the gap between germline ends came to 12 bases. The CDR3 is made up of 13 amino acids. Germline CDR1 MNHEY, CDR2 SMNVEV (reference sequence). The CDR3 region has the DNA TGTGCCAGCAGTCCTCCCCGGCATGATACGCAGTATTTT. Translated: CASSPPRHDTQYF.

This clone was picked up one time. The chain has TRBV5-4 and TRBJ2-2, with a tentative D call TRBD2 (5 bases). The germline V gene encodes CDR1 SGHNT and CDR2 YYREEE (reference sequence). The CDR3 runs 12 residues. Between the trimmed V and J ends, which lost 4 bases and 7 bases, there was a span of 8 bases. This chain's CDR3 is CASSLAGGELFF. For the CDR3, the DNA is TGTGCCAGCAGCCTAGCAGGCGGGGAGCTGTTTTTT.

This chain links TRBV7-9 with TRBJ2-1; TRBD2 matches at 10 bases. Trimming at V came to 4 bases and at J to 5 bases, leaving 8 bases not matched to a gene. The CDR3 has 16 amino acids. CDR1 SEHNR and CDR2 FQNEAQ come from the germline V gene (reference sequence). CDR3 nucleotides: TGTGCCAGCAGCTCAGGGGTACTAGCGGGGAACAATGAGCAGTTCTTC. Amino acids: CASSSGVLAGNNEQFF.

This chain joins TRBV7-8 and TRBJ2-5; TRBD1 agrees at 10 bases. The J segment lost 3 bases and the V segment lost 4 bases, leaving 5 bases of the junction unmatched. The CDR3 is made up of 15 amino acids. Looked up from germline, CDR1 is SGHVS and CDR2 is FQNEAQ. The CDR3 nucleotides read TGTGCCAGCAGCTCACAGGGACAGGGGAAAGAGACCCAGTACTTC. Translation gives CASSSQGQGKETQYF.

Turning to this clone: One junction end does not reproduce the germline sequence, and a read error may be involved. Other DNA sequences from this sample encode an identical CDR3 as well. This chain joins TRBV5-6 and TRBJ1-2; TRBD1 is a possible D gene (6 bases). CDR3 length: 13 residues. Per germline, CDR1 SGHDT and CDR2 YYEEEE. CDR3: CASSLDRDYGYTF. The CDR3 nucleotides are TGTGCCAGCAGCTTGGACAGGGACTATGGCTATACCTTC.

The chain employs TRBV30 and TRBJ2-7, with a tentative D call TRBD2 (6 bases). V was pared by 5 bases and J by 4 bases, with 24 bases between. The CDR3 extends over 16 amino acids. Germline CDR1 is GTSNPN and CDR2 is SVGIG (reference sequence). The CDR3 sequence is CAWGGGSGGLEYEQYF. CDR3 DNA: TGTGCCTGGGGGGGAGGAAGCGGCGGCCTGGAATACGAGCAGTACTTC.

The rearrangement links TRBV7-3 to TRBJ2-3; D is ambiguous. Germline V gene lookup returns CDR1 SGHTA and CDR2 FQGTGA. The CDR3 is made up of 14 amino acids. V was clipped by 4 bases and J by 6 bases, with 14 bases between them. The CDR3 nucleotides read TGTGCCAGCAGCTCAACCCGACTCGACGATACGCAGTATTTT. It encodes CASSSTRLDDTQYF. The complete variable domain, with remaining parts taken from reference TRBV7-3 and TRBJ2-3, reads GAGVSQTPSNKVTEKGKYVELRCDPISGHTALYWYRQSLGQGPEFLIYFQGTGAADDSGLPNDRFFAVRPEGSVSTLKIQRTERGDSAVYLCASSSTRLDDTQYFGPGTRLTVL.

The chain is built from TRBV2 and TRBJ1-1; TRBD1 might be the D (5 bases). The CDR3 has 13 residues. The germline V and J ends were trimmed by 2 bases and 7 bases, with 11 bases remaining between them. Germline V lookup: CDR1 SNHLY, CDR2 FYNNEI. The CDR3 protein is CASSEPGVGEAFF. The CDR3 bases are TGTGCCAGCAGTGAACCGGGGGTCGGTGAAGCTTTCTTT.

The V call is TRBV5-5, the J call TRBJ1-4; D uncertain. Per germline, CDR1 SGHKS and CDR2 YYEKEE (reference sequence). Trimming left V 0 bases short and J 6 bases short, with 9 bases between. This CDR3 has 14 amino acids. As DNA, the CDR3 is TGTGCCAGCAGCTTGGCAGGCCTGGATGAAAAACTGTTTTTT. This sequence encodes CASSLAGLDEKLFF. The complete variable domain, with remaining parts taken from reference TRBV5-5 and TRBJ1-4, reads DAGVTQSPTHLIKTRGQQVTLRCSPISGHKSVSWYQQVLGQGPQFIFQYYEKEERGRGNFPDRFSARQFPNYSSELNVNALLLGDSALYLCASSLAGLDEKLFFGSGTQLSVL.

The chain employs TRBV3-1 (or the pseudogene TRBV3-2) and TRBJ1-2; D might be TRBD1 (6 bases). The CDR3 totals 16 residues. Germline assignment: CDR1 LGHDT and CDR2 YNNKEL (reference sequence). V lost 2 bases and J 2 bases, leaving 15 bases between the germline ends. CDR3 nucleotides: TGTGCCAGCAGCCAAATTAAGGGGGAGGGAAACTATGGCTACACCTTC. Amino acids: CASSQIKGEGNYGYTF.

V gene TRBV7-3 combines with J gene TRBJ2-3; D might be TRBD2 (6 bases). The V gene's germline CDR1 is SGHTA and CDR2 FQGTGA. V was trimmed by 4 bases and J by 4 bases, leaving 12 bases between them. The CDR3 extends over 14 amino acids. CDR3 coding DNA: TGTGCCAGCAGCTCGGCTAGCGCCTCAGATACGCAGTATTTT. Translation gives CASSSASASDTQYF.

This chain joins TRBV6-5 and TRBJ2-1; no definite D call. Germline V gene data show CDR1 as MNHEY and CDR2 as SVGAGI. V lost 0 bases and J 7 bases, leaving 4 bases between the germline ends. The CDR3 loop spans 12 amino acids. The CDR3 region is CASSYSRNEQFF. CDR3 nucleotide sequence: TGTGCCAGCAGTTACTCGCGGAATGAGCAGTTCTTC.

The V call is TRBV18, the J call TRBJ2-5; no clear D gene. Trimming shortened V by 8 bases and J by 3 bases, and 4 bases separated the two germline ends. Germline assignment: CDR1 KGHSH and CDR2 LQKENI. The length of the CDR3 is 10 residues. CDR3 nucleotide sequence: TGTGCCAGCACCAAAGAGACCCAGTACTTC. Amino acid sequence: CASTKETQYF.

This sequence joins TRBV19 and TRBJ1-2, with D perhaps matching TRBD1 (5 bases). Germline-derived CDR1 and CDR2 are LNHDA and SQIVND (reference sequence). This CDR3 comprises 14 residues. V gave up 1 base and J gave up 2 bases, with 8 bases separating them. Here the CDR3 DNA reads TGTGCCAGTAGTATAGCAGGGTACAACTATGGCTACACCTTC. Amino acids: CASSIAGYNYGYTF.

In DNA form, the CDR3 reads TGTGCCAGCTCACCGGGCCTCTCCTACGAGCAGTACGTC. Residues: CASSPGLSYEQYV. The chain couples TRBV18 to TRBJ2-7; D is undetermined. Per germline, CDR1 KGHSH and CDR2 LQKENI. The CDR3 covers 13 residues. V lost 3 bases, J lost 0 bases, and 6 bases lay in between.

As for this clone: Different DNA sequences within this sample yield the same CDR3. V and J are TRBV19 and TRBJ2-5; 7 bases match TRBD1. The CDR3 covers 15 residues. Germline assignment: CDR1 LNHDA and CDR2 SQIVND (reference sequence). The V and J ends lost 4 bases and 2 bases, in that order; junction bases with no gene match: 7. The CDR3 is CASSSGQTGQETQYF. CDR3 coding DNA: TGTGCCAGTAGTAGTGGGCAGACAGGGCAAGAGACCCAGTACTTC. The full variable domain, its missing parts supplied by reference TRBV19 and TRBJ2-5, is DGGITQSPKYLFRKEGQNVTLSCEQNLNHDAMYWYRQDPGQGLRLIYYSQIVNDFQKGDIAEGYSVSREKKESFPLTVTSAQKNPTAFYLCASSSGQTGQETQYFGPGTRLLVL.